This entry describes one T cell receptor (beta chain). This entry comes from a study of CD8+CD57+ T cells in acquired aplastic anemia. In patients chosen for sequencing, flow cytometry had shown CD8+CD57+ cell expansion. The TCR beta profiling, which covered VDJ combination and CDR3 sequence, was carried out using genomic DNA as the template. TCRdb reprocessed the reads via MiXCR and lists one record per CDR3 protein. Here the sample spans about 160,000 distinct CDR3 sequences, about 45% being singletons. Source material: sorted CD4+, CD8+, or CD8+CD57+ T cells (not recorded which) from PBMCs. This receptor was taken from a human donor with aplastic anemia.

The CDR3 spells CASSTTGGQETQYF. Written as DNA, the CDR3 is TGTGCCAGCAGTACGACGGGAGGCCAAGAGACCCAGTACTTC. The J gene is TRBJ2-5, the V gene TRBV2; TRBD2 matches at 7 bases. In germline, CDR1 is SNHLY, CDR2 FYNNEI. The CDR3 covers 14 residues. V trimming: 5 bases; J trimming: 1 base; junction bases outside the gene matches: 4.